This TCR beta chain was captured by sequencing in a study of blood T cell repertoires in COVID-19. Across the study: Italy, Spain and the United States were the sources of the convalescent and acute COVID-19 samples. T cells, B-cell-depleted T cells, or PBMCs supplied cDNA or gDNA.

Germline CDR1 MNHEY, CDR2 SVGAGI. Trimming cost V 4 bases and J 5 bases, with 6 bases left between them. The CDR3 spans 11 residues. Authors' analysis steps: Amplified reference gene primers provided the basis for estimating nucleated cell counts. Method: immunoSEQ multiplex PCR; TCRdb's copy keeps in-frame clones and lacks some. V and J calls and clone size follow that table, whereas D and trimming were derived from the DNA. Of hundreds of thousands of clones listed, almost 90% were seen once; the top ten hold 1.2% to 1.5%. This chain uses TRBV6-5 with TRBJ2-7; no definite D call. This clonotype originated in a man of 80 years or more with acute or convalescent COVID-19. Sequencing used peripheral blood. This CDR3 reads CASSSGNEQYF. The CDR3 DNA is TGTGCCAGCAGTTCCGGTAACGAGCAGTACTTC.